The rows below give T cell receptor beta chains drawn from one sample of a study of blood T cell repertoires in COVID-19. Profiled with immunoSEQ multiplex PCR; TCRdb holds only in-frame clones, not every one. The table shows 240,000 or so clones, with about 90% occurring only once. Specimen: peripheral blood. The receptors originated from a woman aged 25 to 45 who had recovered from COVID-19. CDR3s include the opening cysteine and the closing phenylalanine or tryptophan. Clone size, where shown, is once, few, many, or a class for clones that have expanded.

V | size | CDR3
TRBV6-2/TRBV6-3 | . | CASSYRGRGGNTIYF
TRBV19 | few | CASRGRTGDTGELFF
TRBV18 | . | CASSRERTKATQYF
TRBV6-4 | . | CASSEGSGSSTDTQYF
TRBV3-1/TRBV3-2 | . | CASSQGDRRRGTEAFF
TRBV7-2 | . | CASSRMGLAGGGDTQYF
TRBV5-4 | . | CASSLGERSTDTQYF
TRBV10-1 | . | CASSPSGNEQYF
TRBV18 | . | CASSPYRTGADYTEAFF
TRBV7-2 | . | CASSLGWGTSTDTQYF
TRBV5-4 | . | CASSRGGGETQYF
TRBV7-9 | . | CASSRTGSDYGYTF
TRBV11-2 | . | CASSFGGFWDSSGNTIYF